This T cell receptor beta chain was observed in a study of vaccination effects on CD4 cells after COVID-19 (dated by TCRdb to the early 2020s). Study-wide context: Across the study, the median time from the second dose to post-vaccine sampling was 72 days (range 14 to 241). SARS-CoV-2 spike-specific CD4+ TCR repertoires from before and after mRNA vaccination were compared in COVID-19 convalescent patients and in infection-naive vaccine recipients. Altogether, over 9 COVID-19 convalescent patients and several SARS-CoV-2-naive healthy vaccine recipients made up the full study. In the study, cultures from other donors were sequenced using the Oncomine TCR Beta short-read assay on an Illumina iSeq 100.

The library was generated by the immunoSEQ multiplex PCR assay. DNA from the cultured, isolated CD4+ T cells was subjected to TCR beta CDR3 sequencing. The published analysis was carried out like this. The analysis removed non-productive TCR sequences, trimmed reads to the CDR3 region, and retained only CDR3s that were 7 or more amino acids long. Antigen-specific clonotypes were identified using the MANAFEST web app by comparison of expansion in peptide wells against reference cultures. To be called positive, a clone needed expansion at FDR<0.05 compared with the reference and with all other wells, an odds ratio greater than 5, and a frequency greater than 0.1% in two replicate wells. A clonotype was defined as cross-reactive if the clonotype was significantly expanded both in SARS-CoV-2 spike wells and in at least one common cold coronavirus spike condition. CDR3 similarity was assessed by Levenshtein distance using the stringdist R package, and unrooted trees were constructed with ape in R 3.6.1. Imported from immuneACCESS, the table was reduced by TCRdb to in-frame sequences with V and J called. These copies leave out some clones; in studies compared against another copy, an unresolved V gene accounts for under half, and the cause of the remainder is not known. The V and J calls and the clone size are those of that table, but D and trimming were determined from the DNA. In this sample the table shows some 68,000 clones, 75% to 85% of which occur a single time. The ten largest clones add up to approximately 1.2% of the sample.

Taken from cysteine to phenylalanine, the CDR3 has 13 residues. CDR3 DNA is the only sequence kept; it has 39 bases, read in frame from the first base. For CDR1 and CDR2, the germline V gene (reference sequence) lists WNHNN and SYGVQD. V and J are truncated by 6 bases and 2 bases respectively, leaving an intervening sequence of 10 bases. The full study reports these points: The study was limited by a small number of convalescent patients and lacked early post-infection timepoints. Marked clonal contraction was observed in both infection-induced and vaccine-induced clones at late post-vaccination timepoints, consistent with waning T cell responses. Among healthy vaccine recipients, nearly all vaccine-induced clones were SARS-CoV-2 mono-reactive, and only 1 of 255 was cross-reactive with common cold coronaviruses.

With regard to this clone: It lacks a known antigen. Base qualities were left out, and no much larger clone turns up one base away.

In the ViraFEST assay, PBMC were stimulated with viral peptide pools, and TCR sequencing was then used to find antigen-specific CD4+ T cell clonotypes based on their expansion. After around 10 days of culture, CD4+ T cells were isolated with the EasySep CD4+ T cell isolation kit. Each participant received two doses of an mRNA SARS-CoV-2 vaccine, either BNT162b2 or mRNA-1273. Negative nucleocapsid antibody results before and after vaccination confirmed that the healthy vaccine recipients had no prior SARS-CoV-2 infection. Approximately 2 million PBMC per well were cultured in IMDM with about 4.6% human AB serum, 10 IU/ml IL-2 and gentamicin, plus 10 ug/ml peptides. On days 3 and 7, half of the culture medium was replaced with fresh IL-2-containing medium. Unless noted otherwise, every peptide stimulation condition was grown in triplicate wells. Using Ficoll-Paque Plus gradient centrifugation, PBMC were separated from whole blood and then either used fresh or cryopreserved at -140C. The overlapping peptide pools covered the spike proteins of SARS-CoV-2 and of the common cold coronaviruses HCoV-NL63, HCoV-OC43 and HCoV-229E. The QIAamp micro DNA kit was used to extract genomic DNA from the cultured CD4+ T cells.

The source is a human donor who received a COVID-19 vaccine. The chain couples TRBV10-1 to TRBJ1-2; 5 matching bases give a weak D call of TRBD1. The sample was CD4+ T cells from PBMCs cultured with HCoV-229E spike peptides, taken after COVID-19 vaccination. Interpreted using the paper, the cell subset or site label stands for: HCoV-229E spike overlapping peptide pool stimulation. The DNA is TGCGCCAGCAGCCTGGACATAAACTATGGCTACACCTTC. It translates as CASSLDINYGYTF.